These T cell receptor beta chains were read from a single sample in a study of a mutant IDH1 vaccine in newly diagnosed glioma. Their antigens are not known. The method was immunoSEQ multiplex PCR; TCRdb's version includes in-frame clones alone and lacks a portion of them. The data show 40,000 to 50,000 clones, around 85% seen once. Specimen: PBMCs, collected from a glioma patient whose treatment included an IDH1 peptide vaccine. The receptors originated from a man in his forties with glioma. Both conserved end residues are part of each CDR3.

V gene	J gene	CDR3 protein
TRBV15	TRBJ1-4	CATSRGGAEYFLKNEKLFF
TRBV4-2	TRBJ2-7	CASSQAVVYEQYF
TRBV6-6	TRBJ2-5	CASSRPDGFEQETQYF
TRBV28	TRBJ1-1	CASISFIGWRAGPEAFF
TRBV5-1	TRBJ2-3	CASSPGTSYGTDTQYF
TRBV18	TRBJ2-5	CASSPLGHAGTQYF
TRBV14	TRBJ2-2	CASSQQYAGELFF
TRBV7-3	TRBJ2-7	CASSLMPGTSGSYEQYF
TRBV7-3	TRBJ2-7	CASSLGTGPYEQYF
TRBV19	TRBJ2-1	CASSAGTSGSWNEQFF
TRBV9	TRBJ2-3	CASEGAADTQYF
TRBV2	TRBJ1-2	CASKRTGDGYTF
TRBV7-9	TRBJ2-3	CASSFSRGVPDTQYF
TRBV5-1	TRBJ2-1	CASSPTSGDPFYNEQFF
TRBV7-6	TRBJ2-2	CASSFERDWGTGELFF
TRBV15	TRBJ1-1	CATSRQGDTEAFF
TRBV6-4	TRBJ1-5	CASSGGGGLWDYSNQPQHF
TRBV4-3	TRBJ1-2	CASSQDPRETGYTF
TRBV11-3	TRBJ2-2	CASSSSWGQTNTGELFF
TRBV4-2	TRBJ1-2	CASSNTGGPTSLYGYTF
TRBV19	TRBJ2-7	CASSGTPTYEQYF
TRBV7-7	TRBJ2-1	CASSPAGGGSYNEQFF
TRBV6-1	TRBJ1-5	CASRIGGTGNQPQHF
TRBV6-1	TRBJ2-7	CASIDSYEQYF
TRBV28	TRBJ2-1	CASSFGTSGYNEQFF
TRBV7-2	TRBJ2-2	CASSPMGRATGELFF